The entry that follows covers one T cell receptor beta chain sequence. The antigen is not known. Primers for the PCR totalled 60 Vbeta and 13 Jbeta. Original processing methods: An analysis performed later counted about 80 million unique TCR beta chains (approximately 10 million of them shared). This table comes from immunoSEQ multiplex PCR, and its TCRdb copy is limited to in-frame clones, with some not included. That table supplies the V and J calls and clone size; D and trimming were determined from the DNA. The table includes more than 200,000 clones, approximately 80% detected once. These data originate in a study of cytomegalovirus exposure and HLA in healthy donors. The CDR3 covers 18 residues. V dropped 4 bases and J dropped 2; count of bases not matched to a gene: 17. In germline, CDR1 is LGHNA, CDR2 YNFKEQ. When sampled, the donors appeared nominally healthy, though they likely had unrecorded immune exposures.

Study observations and caveats: For TCR beta chains, V- and J-gene trimming was later linked to a missense DCLRE1C variant.

J is TRBJ2-7 and V is TRBV4-2; 7 bases fit TRBD1. Sequencing was done on a sample of PBMCs. The sequence was obtained from a man aged 40-49 years in good health and CMV-seronegative. The CDR3 sequence: CASSRMSAVVQGTYEQYF. As DNA, the CDR3 is TGTGCCAGCAGCCGGATGTCGGCGGTTGTACAGGGGACCTACGAGCAGTACTTC.